The rows below give T cell receptor beta chains drawn from one sample of a study of blood T cell repertoires in COVID-19. Sequencing used immunoSEQ multiplex PCR; TCRdb keeps in-frame clones, though not all of them. The data hold about 64,000 clones, with approximately 86% observed a single time. The sample comprised peripheral blood. Receptors were obtained from a man aged 40-55 years with acute or convalescent COVID-19. Each CDR3 is given without its conserved first and last residue. The order of the fields is D gene, V gene, CDR3 protein. A D gene is named only where the DNA matches it firmly.

d_call: TRBD2; v_call: TRBV6-5; cdr3_aa: ASSSGGSGANVLT
d_call: TRBD1; v_call: TRBV5-1; cdr3_aa: ASKRQGSYEQY
d_call: .; v_call: TRBV7-2; cdr3_aa: ASSLWGGSANYGYT
d_call: .; v_call: TRBV27; cdr3_aa: ASSPYGTNYGYT
d_call: .; v_call: TRBV30; cdr3_aa: AWSITGSYGYT
d_call: TRBD2; v_call: TRBV11-2; cdr3_aa: ASSLEEERGYSGANVLT
d_call: TRBD2; v_call: TRBV6-5; cdr3_aa: ASSLGGFSYNEQF
d_call: TRBD1; v_call: TRBV20-1; cdr3_aa: SAPGDRAAF
d_call: .; v_call: TRBV30; cdr3_aa: ASAWGGAGNEQF
d_call: .; v_call: TRBV29-1; cdr3_aa: SVVGPTNTEAF
d_call: TRBD2; v_call: TRBV11-3; cdr3_aa: ASSERGSGGIGYNEQF
d_call: .; v_call: TRBV6-1; cdr3_aa: ASSEGNRILSAF
d_call: .; v_call: TRBV2; cdr3_aa: ASSDMTGELF
d_call: TRBD2; v_call: TRBV6-5; cdr3_aa: ASISDSGGAETQY
d_call: .; v_call: TRBV5-1; cdr3_aa: ASSLLAGRTDTQY
d_call: .; v_call: TRBV5-1; cdr3_aa: ASSLAPPQGMAF
d_call: TRBD1; v_call: TRBV6-5; cdr3_aa: ASSRDSMNTEAF
d_call: .; v_call: TRBV7-7; cdr3_aa: ASSLTVNTEAF
d_call: TRBD1; v_call: TRBV7-2; cdr3_aa: ASSTATGGNEKLF
d_call: .; v_call: TRBV28; cdr3_aa: ASSWTATEGYT
d_call: .; v_call: TRBV4-1; cdr3_aa: ASSQEGGVSRLGNTIY
d_call: .; v_call: TRBV6-2/TRBV6-3; cdr3_aa: ASSYPPGGETQY
d_call: .; v_call: TRBV11-2; cdr3_aa: ASSFTAGITLNTEAF
d_call: TRBD1; v_call: TRBV30; cdr3_aa: AWDSTGGHNSPLH
d_call: .; v_call: TRBV4-1; cdr3_aa: ASSQFSISGYSPYEQY
d_call: TRBD1; v_call: TRBV2; cdr3_aa: ASRGTGSNTGELF
d_call: TRBD1; v_call: TRBV7-8; cdr3_aa: ASSGGVGNTIY
d_call: .; v_call: TRBV19; cdr3_aa: ASSRRRDNEQF
d_call: .; v_call: TRBV27; cdr3_aa: ASSLWADDQVNYGYT
d_call: .; v_call: TRBV3-1/TRBV3-2; cdr3_aa: ASSQGLRTTATDTQY
d_call: .; v_call: TRBV24-1; cdr3_aa: ATSDLGAGGGNEQF
d_call: .; v_call: TRBV11-2; cdr3_aa: ASTRGGANVLT
d_call: .; v_call: TRBV2; cdr3_aa: ASKTGTLSTDTQY
d_call: TRBD2; v_call: TRBV3-1/TRBV3-2; cdr3_aa: ASSPPGGGYNEQF
d_call: TRBD1; v_call: TRBV27; cdr3_aa: ASSSRTGGSGANVLT
d_call: TRBD1; v_call: TRBV5-1; cdr3_aa: ASSLTGGIYGYT
d_call: TRBD1; v_call: TRBV11-2; cdr3_aa: ASRSDRAFGYT
d_call: .; v_call: TRBV2; cdr3_aa: ASSAFNEQF
d_call: .; v_call: TRBV27; cdr3_aa: ASSSGAGYGYT
d_call: .; v_call: TRBV5-1; cdr3_aa: ATTDYPGLDTQY
d_call: .; v_call: TRBV4-1; cdr3_aa: ASSQDRTGISYEQY
d_call: .; v_call: TRBV28; cdr3_aa: ASGLEVSNYGYT
d_call: TRBD1; v_call: TRBV5-1; cdr3_aa: ASSFNTGGRGRF
d_call: .; v_call: TRBV4-2; cdr3_aa: ASSQVGGTDTQY
d_call: .; v_call: TRBV27; cdr3_aa: ASSLSFGDQPQH
d_call: .; v_call: TRBV20-1; cdr3_aa: SASPRGGSQETQY
d_call: TRBD1; v_call: TRBV9; cdr3_aa: ASQGAFGPDTDTQY
d_call: TRBD2; v_call: TRBV18; cdr3_aa: ASSRTSAGGETQY
d_call: TRBD1; v_call: TRBV11-3; cdr3_aa: ASSGGTGITSPLH
d_call: .; v_call: TRBV20-1; cdr3_aa: SAKGGVEQY
d_call: TRBD1; v_call: TRBV7-6; cdr3_aa: ASSLRETGSSYEQY
d_call: TRBD2; v_call: TRBV11-2; cdr3_aa: ASSQRTSGGETQY
d_call: .; v_call: TRBV9; cdr3_aa: ASSATHADYGYT
d_call: .; v_call: TRBV3-1/TRBV3-2; cdr3_aa: ASSTRTTGAYGYT